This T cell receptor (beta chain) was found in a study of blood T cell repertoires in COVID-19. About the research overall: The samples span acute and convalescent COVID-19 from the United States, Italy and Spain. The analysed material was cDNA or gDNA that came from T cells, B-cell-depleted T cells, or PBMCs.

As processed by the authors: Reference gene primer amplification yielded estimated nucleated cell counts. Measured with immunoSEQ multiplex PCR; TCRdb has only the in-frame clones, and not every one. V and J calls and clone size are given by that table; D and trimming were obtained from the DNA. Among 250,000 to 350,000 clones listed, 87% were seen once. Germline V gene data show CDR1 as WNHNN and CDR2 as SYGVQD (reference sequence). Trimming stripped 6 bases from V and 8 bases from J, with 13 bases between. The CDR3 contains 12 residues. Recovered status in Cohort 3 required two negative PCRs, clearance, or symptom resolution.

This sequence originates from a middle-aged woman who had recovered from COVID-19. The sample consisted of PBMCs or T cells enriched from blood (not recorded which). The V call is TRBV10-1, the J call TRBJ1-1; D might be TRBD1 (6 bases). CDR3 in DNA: TGCGCCAGCAGACCCACAGGGAACGAAGCTTTCTTT. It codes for CASRPTGNEAFF.